Presented here are 21 T cell receptor beta chains from one specimen sequenced in a study of CD8 T cells in Susac syndrome. Random hexamers primed reverse transcription of about 0.5 to 1 ug RNA. MiXCR, applied by TCRdb to the immunoSEQ multiplex PCR reads, yields one record per CDR3 protein. The sample has more than 75,000 distinct CDR3 sequences, around 94% seen once. Sequenced: CD8+ T cells from PBMCs. The receptor set was obtained from a human donor in good health.

This chain uses TRBV27 with TRBJ2-1; TRBD2 agrees at 7 bases. Unmatched junction bases numbered 3, after V lost 1 base and J lost 9 bases. Germline V gives CDR1 MNHEY, CDR2 SMNVEV (reference sequence). The CDR3 sequence is 13 residues long. CDR3 sequence: CASSLWGRGEQFF. CDR3 nucleotide sequence: TGTGCCAGCAGTTTATGGGGGAGGGGTGAGCAGTTCTTC.

The chain is built from TRBV7-8 and TRBJ1-5, with 8 bases that match TRBD1. Trimming at V came to 7 bases and at J to 1 base, leaving 3 bases not matched to a gene. CDR3 length equals 14 residues. The V gene's germline CDR1 is SGHVS and CDR2 FQNEAQ. As DNA, the CDR3 is TGTGCCAGCACCGGACAGGGAAGCAATCAGCCCCAGCATTTT. This encodes CASTGQGSNQPQHF.

V is TRBV7-9 and J is TRBJ2-7; D gene uncertain. CDR3 length equals 13 residues. The germline V gene encodes CDR1 SEHNR and CDR2 FQNEAQ (reference sequence). With 6 bases removed from V and 9 bases from J, the gap between germline ends came to 18 bases. The CDR3: CASSYSQSSGQYF. The CDR3 DNA reads TGTGCCAGCAGTTACTCGCAATCCTCCGGGCAGTACTTC.

The chain joins TRBV12-3 or TRBV12-4 to TRBJ2-1, with D possibly TRBD1 on 5 matching bases. The CDR3 covers 13 residues. V lost 5 bases, J lost 5 bases, and 10 bases lay in between. CDR3 sequence (DNA): TGTGCCAGCAGTCCCGAGACAGACAATGAGCAGTTCTTC. This sequence encodes CASSPETDNEQFF.

The sample holds a few counts of this clonotype. The chain employs TRBV27 and TRBJ1-5; D gene ambiguous. Germline-derived CDR1 and CDR2 are MNHEY and SMNVEV (reference sequence). The CDR3 is 13 amino acids. V was shortened by 5 bases and J by 2 bases, with 7 bases between the two germline ends. In DNA, the CDR3 is TGTGCCAGCAGTCCCGCCGGCAATCAGCCCCAGCATTTT. Its translation: CASSPAGNQPQHF.

This rearrangement joins TRBV13 to TRBJ2-7, with 7 bases that match TRBD1. Per the germline V gene, CDR1 is PRHDT and CDR2 is FYEKMQ (reference sequence). V trimming: 6 bases; J trimming: 6 bases; junction bases outside the gene matches: 5. The CDR3 has 12 amino acids. CDR3 region: CASRTGTSEQYF. The CDR3 DNA sequence: TGTGCCAGCAGGACAGGGACCAGCGAGCAGTACTTC.

The CDR3 DNA follows: TGCAGCGTTGAAGGGACTAGCGGGAGTACCGGGGAGCTGTTTTTT. It is translated as CSVEGTSGSTGELFF. The genes are TRBV29-1 and TRBJ2-2; TRBD2 matches at 13 bases. CDR3 length: 15 amino acids. V lost 1 base, J lost 5 bases, and 1 base stayed unmatched. Looked up from germline, CDR1 is SQVTM and CDR2 is ANQGSEA.

This rearrangement joins TRBV29-1 to TRBJ1-1, with TRBD1 as a possible D gene (6 bases). Germline V gene lookup returns CDR1 SQVTM and CDR2 ANQGSEA. This CDR3 comprises 17 residues. V was cut by 8 bases and J by 4 bases, with 29 bases left in between. CDR3 sequence (DNA): TGCAGCTCAAGAGGGGGGGAGGGCCTCGATTTGTTCACTGAAGCTTTCTTT. Encoded protein: CSSRGGEGLDLFTEAFF.

This rearrangement joins TRBV6-5 to TRBJ2-1, with TRBD2 as a possible D gene (5 bases). Germline CDR1 MNHEY, CDR2 SVGAGI. CDR3 size: 14 residues. Trimming shortened V by 2 bases and J by 7 bases, and 12 bases separated the two germline ends. The CDR3 DNA sequence: TGTGCCAGCAGTTACAGGTTTCCGGGAAATGAGCAGTTCTTC. This translates into CASSYRFPGNEQFF.

On this clonotype: A junction boundary mismatches the germline segment, possibly from a read error. The genes are TRBV6-6 and TRBJ2-1, with TRBD1 identical over 9 bases. The CDR3 has 14 residues. Germline CDR1 and CDR2: MNHNY and SVGAGI (reference sequence). The CDR3 region has the DNA TGTGCCAGCAGTGACTCGACAGGGGGCAATGAGCAGTTCTTC. The encoded protein is CASSDSTGGNEQFF.

This chain joins TRBV9 and TRBJ1-6, with D tentatively TRBD1 (5 bases). V gave up 4 bases and J gave up 14 bases, with 10 bases separating them. Per the germline V gene, CDR1 is SGDLS and CDR2 is YYNGEE. The CDR3 covers 11 residues. CDR3 DNA sequence: TGTGCCAGCAGCCTACAAGGGGCCCTCCACTTT. This gives the protein CASSLQGALHF.

The V gene is TRBV10-3, the J gene TRBJ2-5; 9 bases map to TRBD2. This CDR3 comprises 18 residues. Germline CDR1 ENHRY, CDR2 SYGVKD. Trimming removed 3 bases from V and 2 bases from J; junction bases left unmatched: 13. CDR3 sequence reads: CAISDRAGGPQNQETQYF. For the CDR3, the DNA is TGTGCCATCAGTGATCGGGCGGGGGGGCCCCAAAATCAAGAGACCCAGTACTTC.

This rearrangement joins TRBV18 to TRBJ2-7; 7 nucleotides match TRBD1. There are 14 residues in the CDR3. Germline V lookup: CDR1 KGHSH, CDR2 LQKENI. The J segment lost 5 bases and the V segment lost 4 bases, leaving 8 bases of the junction unmatched. The CDR3 DNA sequence: TGTGCCAGCTCACGCCGGGACAGACTCCACGAGCAGTACGTC. It specifies CASSRRDRLHEQYV.

This clonotype was seen a few times. This chain connects TRBV4-1 to TRBJ1-1; no reliable D call. The CDR3 length is 13 residues. The V gene lost 8 bases and the J gene lost 3 bases, with 13 bases spanning the gap. Germline V gene lookup returns CDR1 MGHRA and CDR2 YSYEKL. CDR3 coding DNA: TGCGCCAGCGGTCGGCGGTCGGACACTGAAGCTTTCTTT. Protein: CASGRRSDTEAFF.

The genes are TRBV27 and TRBJ2-2; no clear D. Germline lookup yields CDR1 MNHEY and CDR2 SMNVEV (reference sequence). The CDR3 extends over 13 amino acids. The V and J ends lost 2 bases and 7 bases respectively, with 8 bases between them. The CDR3 nucleotides are TGTGCCAGCAGTTTAGCGACCCTCGGGGAGCTGTTTTTT. This sequence encodes CASSLATLGELFF.

The rearrangement joins TRBV12-3 or TRBV12-4 to TRBJ2-1, with 7 positions matching TRBD2. This CDR3 spans 13 amino acids. V lost 6 bases, J lost 4 bases, and 3 bases stayed unmatched. For the CDR3, the DNA is TGTGCCAGCAGCCTAGCGGTATACAATGAGCAGTTCTTC. As protein: CASSLAVYNEQFF.

This clonotype was seen more than once but under ten times. This chain connects TRBV5-1 to TRBJ2-7; D gene uncertain. The CDR3 runs to 14 residues. Per the germline V gene, CDR1 is SGHRS and CDR2 is YFSETQ. Deletions cut 0 bases from V and 0 bases from J, with 7 bases between. This chain's CDR3 is CASSLGTSSYEQYV. CDR3 nucleotides: TGCGCCAGCAGCTTGGGCACGTCCTCCTACGAGCAGTACGTC.

The chain employs TRBV4-3 and TRBJ2-1; D call uncertain. Between the trimmed V and J ends, which lost 4 bases and 2 bases, there was a span of 15 bases. Germline assignment: CDR1 LGHNA and CDR2 YSLEER. This CDR3 is 16 amino acids long. DNA of the CDR3: TGCGCCAGCAGCCGTGAACTCCTAATTCCCTACAATGAGCAGTTCTTC. Protein product: CASSRELLIPYNEQFF.

This rearrangement joins TRBV5-8 to TRBJ2-5; 7 bases fit TRBD1. This CDR3 spans 17 amino acids. With V trimmed by 3 bases and J by 5 bases, 16 bases remained unmatched. Germline CDR1 SGHTS, CDR2 YDEGEE. The CDR3 here is CASSSRRGRGLSETQYF. The CDR3 coding sequence is TGTGCCAGCAGCTCCCGCCGGGGCAGGGGGTTATCGGAGACCCAGTACTTC.

The chain recombines TRBV7-2 with TRBJ2-7; 7 positions match TRBD1. The CDR3 extends over 14 amino acids. The ends lost 4 bases at V and 2 bases at J; junction bases unmatched: 5. Germline lookup yields CDR1 SGHTA and CDR2 FQGNSA. The CDR3 sequence is CASSSPGGTYEQYV. CDR3 bases: TGTGCCAGCAGCTCTCCAGGGGGAACCTACGAGCAGTACGTC.

The rearrangement uses TRBV29-1 and TRBJ2-1, with 9 positions matching TRBD2. The germline V gene has CDR1 SQVTM and CDR2 ANQGSEA. The J segment lost 0 bases and the V segment lost 8 bases, leaving 17 bases of the junction unmatched. The CDR3 spans 18 residues. The CDR3 DNA reads TGCAGCCCGCGGGAGGGGAGGAACTTTTTAGACTCCTACAATGAGCAGTTCTTC. Protein sequence: CSPREGRNFLDSYNEQFF.